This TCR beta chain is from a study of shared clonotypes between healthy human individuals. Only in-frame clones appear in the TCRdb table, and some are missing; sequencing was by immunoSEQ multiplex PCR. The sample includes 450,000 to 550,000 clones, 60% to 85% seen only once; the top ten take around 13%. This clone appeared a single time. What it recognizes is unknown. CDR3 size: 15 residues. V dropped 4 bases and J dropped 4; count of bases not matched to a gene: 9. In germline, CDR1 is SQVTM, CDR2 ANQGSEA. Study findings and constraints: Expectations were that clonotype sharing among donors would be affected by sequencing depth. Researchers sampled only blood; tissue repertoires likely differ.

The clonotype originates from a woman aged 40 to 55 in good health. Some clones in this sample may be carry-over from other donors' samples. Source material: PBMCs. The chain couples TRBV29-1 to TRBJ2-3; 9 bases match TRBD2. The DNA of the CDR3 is TGCAGCGTTGGTCTTAGCGGGAGTTTAGCAGATACGCAGTATTTT. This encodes CSVGLSGSLADTQYF.